These T cell receptor beta chains were read from a single sample in a study of OX40 agonist ivuxolimab in advanced cancers. Clones were read by immunoSEQ multiplex PCR, and TCRdb kept only the in-frame ones, dropping some. The sample has about 100,000 clones, 95% to 96% seen once. Source: CD4+ or CD8+ T cells sorted from blood, taken in a trial of the OX40 agonist ivuxolimab. The receptor source for this set is an adult with an advanced solid tumor such as melanoma, head and neck, liver or kidney cancer. The CDR3 runs from the conserved cysteine through the conserved F or W. Fields, in order: J gene, V gene, D gene, clone size, CDR3 DNA, CDR3 protein. The D gene is left open where the match is weak. Clone size is stated in some rows and not others, as once, few, many or a class when expanded.

TRBJ2-7,TRBV7-8,NA,NA,TGTGCCAGCAGCCAAACTTCCTACGAGCAGTACTTC,CASSQTSYEQYF
TRBJ2-2,TRBV7-6,TRBD2,NA,TGTGCCAGCAGCTACCATGGACTAGACGCCGGGGAGCTGTTTTTT,CASSYHGLDAGELFF
TRBJ2-5,TRBV27,NA,NA,TGTGCCAGCAGTTCAGGGGACGGTGGGCAGTACTTC,CASSSGDGGQYF
TRBJ1-1,TRBV5-6,NA,NA,TGTGCCAGCAGCGACGGACGGCTTGAAGCTTTCTTT,CASSDGRLEAFF
TRBJ1-6,TRBV13,TRBD1,once,TGTGCCAGCAGCGCAGGGACAGGGATTTCACCCCTCCACTTT,CASSAGTGISPLHF
TRBJ2-5,TRBV19,NA,NA,TGTGCCAGTAGTACCCCTTGGCAGGGCCAAAGGGAGACCCAGTACTTC,CASSTPWQGQRETQYF
TRBJ2-5,TRBV27,NA,NA,TGTGCCAGCAGTATGCTTCGACAGAGTGCGACCCAGTACTTC,CASSMLRQSATQYF
TRBJ1-5,TRBV4-1,NA,NA,TGCGCCAGCAGCCAAGATAACGGTTTCAATCAGCCCCAGCATTTT,CASSQDNGFNQPQHF
TRBJ2-5,TRBV7-7,TRBD1,NA,TGTGCCAGCAGCTCCGGGGTAGGGGGCTTCGAGACCCAGTACTTC,CASSSGVGGFETQYF
TRBJ2-5,TRBV5-1,NA,NA,TGCGCCAGCTCCACCATCGGGCAGGGAGAGACCCAGTACTTC,CASSTIGQGETQYF
TRBJ2-7,TRBV18,TRBD1,NA,TGTGCCAGCTCGGGGGGACAGGGGGCATTCGAGCAGTACTTC,CASSGGQGAFEQYF
TRBJ2-2,TRBV7-8,TRBD2,NA,TGTGCCAGCAGCTTAGGGGGGAGGGCCGGGGAGCTGTTTTTT,CASSLGGRAGELFF
TRBJ1-1,TRBV4-1,TRBD1,NA,TGCGCCAGCAGCCAGATGACAGGGACAAACACTGAAGCTTTCTTT,CASSQMTGTNTEAFF
TRBJ1-5,TRBV27,NA,NA,TGTGCCAGCAGACCTTCTGGGGGGGCTACAAATCAGCCCCAGCATTTT,CASRPSGGATNQPQHF
TRBJ2-7,TRBV28,NA,NA,TGTGCCAGCAGTTTAGAGGGACTGAGCTACGAGCAGTACTTC,CASSLEGLSYEQYF
TRBJ2-2,TRBV4-1,NA,NA,TGCGCCAGCAGCCAAGCCGATAGCAGCAACACCGGGGAGCTGTTTTTT,CASSQADSSNTGELFF